This TCR beta chain was identified in a study of blood T cell repertoires in COVID-19. At the level of the study: Nucleic acid was either cDNA or gDNA, and it came from T cells, B-cell-depleted T cells, or PBMCs.

This clone has a handful of counts. Per the germline V gene, CDR1 is MDHEN and CDR2 is SYDVKM. This CDR3 has 14 amino acids. The V gene lost 6 bases and the J gene lost 0 bases, with 11 bases spanning the gap. Under the authors' procedure: The authors estimated nucleated cell counts from reference gene primer amplification. This table comes from immunoSEQ multiplex PCR, and its TCRdb copy is limited to in-frame clones, with some not included. D and trimming were read from the DNA, whereas the V and J calls and clone size are those reported in that table. This repertoire shows 170,000 or so clones, about 85% found once; its top ten account for 5% to 7.5%. This study enrolled people aged 18 to 89 from about 24 US geographic areas. Cohort 3 donors counted as recovered after two negative PCRs, clearance, or resolved symptoms.

This clonotype was sampled from a man in his forties who had recovered from COVID-19. The V call is TRBV28, the J call TRBJ1-1; no reliable D call. Material for sequencing was PBMCs or T cells enriched from blood (not recorded which). The CDR3 DNA reads TGTGCCAGCAGACAAAGACTCTTGAACACTGAAGCTTTCTTT. Protein sequence: CASRQRLLNTEAFF.